The 8 T cell receptor beta chains reported below all come from one sample, sequenced in a study of T cell changes during pregnancy in multiple sclerosis. Generated by immunoSEQ multiplex PCR, the TCRdb table keeps only in-frame clones and is missing some. Of fewer than 55,000 clones listed, about 91% are singletons. The sample consisted of peripheral blood, taken after pregnancy. The receptors stem from a female donor with multiple sclerosis, enrolled in a pregnancy study.

This sequence joins TRBV20-1 and TRBJ2-7, with TRBD2 matching 7 bases. This CDR3 contains 10 residues. Germline V gives CDR1 DFQATT, CDR2 SNEGSKA (reference sequence). The V and J ends lost 1 base and 9 bases, in that order; junction bases with no gene match: 0. In DNA, the CDR3 is TGCAGTGCTAGAGGACTAGCGCAGTACTTC. It encodes CSARGLAQYF.

V is TRBV6-5 and J is TRBJ1-6; no reliable D call. Germline loops: CDR1 MNHEY, CDR2 SVGAGI. V dropped 8 bases and J dropped 10 bases, with 18 bases sitting between them. The CDR3 sequence is 14 residues long. CDR3 protein: CASGRSTTGSPLHF. The CDR3 nucleotides read TGTGCCAGCGGCCGGTCCACGACGGGATCACCCCTCCACTTT.

This clone was seen more than once but under ten times. The chain recombines TRBV14 with TRBJ1-6; 8 nucleotides line up with TRBD1. The V segment lost 3 bases and the J segment 9 bases; nucleotides outside the gene matches: 10. In germline, CDR1 is SGHDN, CDR2 FVKESK. This CDR3 is 16 amino acids long. This chain's CDR3 is CASSQPMIRGRSPLHF. CDR3 coding DNA: TGTGCCAGCAGCCAGCCTATGATCAGGGGGCGTTCACCCCTCCACTTT.

This chain links TRBV25-1 with TRBJ2-5, with TRBD2 matching 8 bases. There are 15 residues in the CDR3. J lost 5 bases, V lost 6 bases, and 11 bases had no gene match. In germline, CDR1 is MGHDK, CDR2 SYGVNS. CDR3 amino acids: CASSPGTRGTETQYF. The CDR3 DNA follows: TGTGCCAGCAGCCCCGGGACTAGAGGGACGGAGACCCAGTACTTC. Using reference TRBV25-1 and TRBJ2-5 for the parts outside the CDR3, the full variable domain is EADIYQTPRYLVIGTGKKITLECSQTMGHDKMYWYQQDPGMELHLIHYSYGVNSTEKGDLSSESTVSRIRTEHFPLTLESARPSHTSQYLCASSPGTRGTETQYFGPGTRLLVL.

The CDR3 sequence is CASSEAGPNYGYTF. DNA of the CDR3: TGTGCCAGCAGTGAAGCGGGGCCGAACTATGGCTACACCTTC. This chain links TRBV2 with TRBJ1-2; perhaps TRBD1 as D (5 bases). The CDR3 has 14 amino acids. The ends were cut back, 0 bases at V and 2 bases at J, with 7 bases in the middle. Looked up from germline, CDR1 is SNHLY and CDR2 is FYNNEI. Complete variable domain (other parts from reference TRBV2 and TRBJ1-2): EPEVTQTPSHQVTQMGQEVILRCVPISNHLYFYWYRQILGQKVEFLVSFYNNEISEKSEIFDDQFSVERPDGSNFTLKIRSTKLEDSAMYFCASSEAGPNYGYTFGSGTRLTVV.

This sequence joins TRBV5-4 and TRBJ2-5; no firm D call. Germline CDR1 SGHNT, CDR2 YYREEE (reference sequence). The CDR3 has 13 amino acids. V was trimmed by 4 bases and J by 7 bases, leaving 14 bases between them. CDR3 DNA sequence: TGTGCCAGCAGCAGAGCTGCTGGTGGGACCCAGTACTTC. Its translation: CASSRAAGGTQYF. Full variable domain (rest looked up from reference TRBV5-4 and TRBJ2-5): ETGVTQSPTHLIKTRGQQVTLRCSSQSGHNTVSWYQQALGQGPQFIFQYYREEENGRGNFPPRFSGLQFPNYSSELNVNALELDDSALYLCASSRAAGGTQYFGPGTRLLVL.

The chain carries TRBV5-1 and TRBJ2-3, with a possible D match to TRBD2 (6 bases). The germline V and J ends were trimmed by 7 bases and 2 bases, with 11 bases remaining between them. From germline, CDR1 is SGHRS and CDR2 YFSETQ. This CDR3 has 13 residues. CDR3 sequence reads: CASWDSFTDTQYF. The CDR3 DNA is TGCGCCAGCTGGGACTCTTTCACAGATACGCAGTATTTT.

The chain couples TRBV4-1 to TRBJ2-1; 11 nucleotides line up with TRBD2. The CDR3 length is 16 residues. Trimming took 4 bases from V and 4 from J; bases not matched to a gene: 6. Germline V gives CDR1 MGHRA, CDR2 YSYEKL. The CDR3 loop is CASSLSGTSGYNEQFF. The CDR3, as DNA: TGCGCCAGCAGCCTCTCCGGGACTAGCGGTTACAATGAGCAGTTCTTC.